This T cell receptor beta chain emerged from a study of blood T cell repertoires in COVID-19. How the authors handled the data: Reference gene primer amplification in the assay estimated nucleated cell counts. Produced via immunoSEQ multiplex PCR; TCRdb's table is partial and in-frame only. D and trimming come from the DNA, and the V and J calls and clone size come from that table. This sample has some 190,000 clones; under 90% occur once, and the top ten carry around 21%. The sequenced sample was peripheral blood. The clonotype originates from a human donor in a cohort sampled during active COVID-19.

CDR3 nucleotide sequence: TGTGCCAGCAGTTTCATCAAAAACATTCAGTACTTC. This encodes CASSFIKNIQYF. The genes are TRBV12-3 or TRBV12-4 and TRBJ2-4; D is ambiguous. V was pared by 3 bases and J by 3 bases, with 3 bases between. The CDR3 runs 12 residues.